This paragraph covers one TCR beta chain sequence. What it binds is not known. The source of the sample is a study of graft-versus-host responses after intestinal transplantation. Libraries were prepared by immunoSEQ multiplex PCR; TCRdb keeps only in-frame clonotypes and omits some of them. The sample lists around 20,000 clones; approximately 80% were seen once. Study outcomes and limitations: Some GvH clones appeared in ileal mucosa or blood before recipient bone marrow.

Per germline, CDR1 LNHDA and CDR2 SQIVND (reference sequence). The CDR3 is made up of 14 amino acids. V shed 3 bases and J shed 1 base, with 9 bases lying between them. The chain employs TRBV19 and TRBJ1-1; D remains unclear. The source material was PBMCs, sampled 14 days after transplant. This receptor was taken from a human patient who received an intestinal transplant, so some T cells may come from the graft donor. In nucleotides, the CDR3 is TGTGCCAGTAGTATCGGGCGGTCGAACACTGAAGCTTTCTTT. It yields the protein CASSIGRSNTEAFF.